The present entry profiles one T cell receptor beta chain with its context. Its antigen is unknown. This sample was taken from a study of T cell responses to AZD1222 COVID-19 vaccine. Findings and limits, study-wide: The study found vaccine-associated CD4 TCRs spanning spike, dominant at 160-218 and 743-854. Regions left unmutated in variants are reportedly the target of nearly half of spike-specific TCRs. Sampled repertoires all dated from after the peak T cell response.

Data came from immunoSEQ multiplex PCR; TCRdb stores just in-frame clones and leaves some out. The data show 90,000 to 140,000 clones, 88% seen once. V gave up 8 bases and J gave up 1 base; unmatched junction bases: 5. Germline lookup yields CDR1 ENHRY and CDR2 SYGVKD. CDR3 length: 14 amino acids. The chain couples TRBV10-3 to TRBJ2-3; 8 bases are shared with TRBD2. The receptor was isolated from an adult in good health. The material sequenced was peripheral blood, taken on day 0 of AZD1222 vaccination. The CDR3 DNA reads TGTGCCATCGGAGCGGGAGTGGGCACAGATACGCAGTATTTT. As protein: CAIGAGVGTDTQYF.